The 32 T cell receptor beta chains presented below share a single source sample, sequenced in a study of T cells in tuberculosis (dated by TCRdb to 2016 to 2018). PBMC were thawed, rested overnight, stained with a GMM-loaded CD1B tetramer, a Live/Dead dye and anti-CD3, and then sorted on a FACS Aria II. C32 glucose monomycolate purified from Rhodococcus equi was loaded onto CD1B tetramers. The receptor library was made with the immunoSEQ multiplex PCR assay. Sourced from immuneACCESS, this table was stored by TCRdb with only in-frame sequences that have V and J called. A share of the clones is absent; for the studies checked, an unresolved V gene accounts for under half, and the remainder has no known explanation. Within this sample are some 90,000 clones, with about nine tenths of them counted one time only. The ten largest clones take up 1.9% of the sample. The sample was CD1b-GMM tetramer-negative cells sorted from PBMCs. The cell subset or site label of this sample denotes: T cells not binding CD1B-GMM tetramer, sorted from same donor. The receptors here all came from an adult woman with latent tuberculosis.

V usage is TRBV6-6 and J usage is TRBJ1-3; D remains unclear. V was shortened by 7 bases and J by 0 bases, with 10 bases between the two germline ends. This CDR3 region has 14 residues. CDR1 is MNHNY, CDR2 SVGAGI, per germline (reference sequence). DNA for the CDR3: TGTGCCAGCAATGAGGCCAACTCTGGAAACACCATATATTTT. Its translation is CASNEANSGNTIYF.

This clone has only one observation. Other DNA sequences in this sample translate to the same CDR3. The chain combines TRBV7-6 with TRBJ2-2; D is perhaps TRBD2 (6 bases). This CDR3 is 14 amino acids long. The ends were cut back, 1 base at V and 6 bases at J, with 9 bases in the middle. CDR1 SGHVS and CDR2 FNYEAQ come from the germline V gene. CDR3 region: CASSLVGGAGELFF. CDR3 bases: TGTGCCAGCAGCTTAGTAGGAGGGGCCGGGGAGCTGTTTTTT.

This rearrangement joins TRBV30 to TRBJ1-5; D gene unclear. The CDR3 extends over 15 amino acids. The germline V gene has CDR1 GTSNPN and CDR2 SVGIG (reference sequence). V was cut by 0 bases and J by 6 bases, with 15 bases left in between. This CDR3 reads CAWSVTGVQVQPQHF. CDR3 nucleotides: TGTGCCTGGAGTGTAACCGGGGTCCAAGTTCAGCCCCAGCATTTT.

The CDR3 DNA is TGTGCCAGCAGCTTCGGGGTAAGCACAGATACGCAGTATTTT. Amino acid sequence: CASSFGVSTDTQYF. The V call is TRBV5-6, the J call TRBJ2-3; perhaps TRBD2 as D (5 bases). With 2 bases removed from V and 0 bases from J, the gap between germline ends came to 7 bases. Germline V gene sequence: CDR1 SGHDT, CDR2 YYEEEE. This CDR3 has 14 residues. Variable domain in full (rest from reference TRBV5-6 and TRBJ2-3): DAGVTQSPTHLIKTRGQQVTLRCSPKSGHDTVSWYQQALGQGPQFIFQYYEEEERQRGNFPDRFSGHQFPNYSSELNVNALLLGDSALYLCASSFGVSTDTQYFGPGTRLTVL.

The chain carries TRBV6-1 and TRBJ1-3; maybe TRBD1 (5 bases). V lost 0 bases and J lost 3, with 12 bases in between. Germline V gives CDR1 MNHNS, CDR2 SASEGT. This CDR3 spans 16 amino acids. The CDR3, as DNA: TGTGCCAGCAGTGAAGCGGGGAGGGGAAGTGGAAACACCATATATTTT. Protein: CASSEAGRGSGNTIYF.

The chain links TRBV5-6 to TRBJ2-7; the match to TRBD1 covers 10 bases. The CDR3 consists of 15 residues. V gave up 0 bases and J gave up 4 bases; unmatched junction bases: 4. Germline V lookup: CDR1 SGHDT, CDR2 YYEEEE. The CDR3 loop reads CASSLVGQGRYEQYF. The CDR3 DNA sequence: TGTGCCAGCAGCTTGGTGGGACAGGGGCGGTACGAGCAGTACTTC.

This chain links TRBV5-4 with TRBJ2-1; 14 nucleotides align to TRBD2. CDR1 and CDR2 from the germline V gene are SGHNT and YYREEE (reference sequence). CDR3 length equals 16 residues. After removal of 5 bases from V and 4 bases from J, the junction contained 5 bases not matched to a gene. CDR3 residues: CASSTGLAGGYNEQFF. The CDR3 coding sequence is TGTGCCAGCAGTACAGGACTAGCGGGGGGATACAATGAGCAGTTCTTC.

The chain links TRBV30 to TRBJ1-5; D possibly corresponds to TRBD1 (5 bases). CDR3 size: 13 residues. Germline CDR1 is GTSNPN and CDR2 is SVGIG (reference sequence). Trimming took off 0 bases at V and 5 bases at J, with 8 bases between the two ends. Here the CDR3 reads CAWSVGQDQPQHF. The DNA for the CDR3 is TGTGCCTGGAGTGTAGGACAAGATCAGCCCCAGCATTTT.

V is TRBV7-9 and J is TRBJ2-2, with no clear D. In germline, CDR1 is SEHNR, CDR2 FQNEAQ (reference sequence). V was shortened by 5 bases and J by 0 bases, with 10 bases between the two germline ends. The CDR3 consists of 15 residues. Here the CDR3 reads CASSPRLANTGELFF. DNA of the CDR3: TGTGCCAGCAGCCCGCGATTAGCGAACACCGGGGAGCTGTTTTTT.

The rearrangement joins TRBV27 to TRBJ2-7, with a possible D match to TRBD2 (6 bases). Germline CDR1 MNHEY, CDR2 SMNVEV (reference sequence). The CDR3 is 14 amino acids. Trimming cost V 2 bases and J 2 bases, with 10 bases left between them. The chain's CDR3 is CASSLGRTTYEQYF. The CDR3 region has the DNA TGTGCCAGCAGTTTAGGGCGGACTACCTACGAGCAGTACTTC.

This clone has more than one count but fewer than ten. The rearrangement joins TRBV6-1 to TRBJ1-5, with 8 bases identical to TRBD1. Germline CDR1 MNHNS, CDR2 SASEGT. V lost 1 base, J lost 6 bases, and 8 bases stayed unmatched. This CDR3 is built from 16 residues. The CDR3 here is CASSEGVGQGAQPQHF. CDR3 sequence (DNA): TGTGCCAGCAGTGAAGGGGTTGGGCAGGGGGCTCAGCCCCAGCATTTT.

The chain is built from TRBV7-9 and TRBJ2-6; 8 bases match TRBD1. V was clipped by 5 bases and J by 0 bases; unmatched bases: 6. Germline assignment: CDR1 SEHNR and CDR2 FQNEAQ (reference sequence). This CDR3 contains 17 residues. The CDR3 nucleotides are TGTGCCAGCAGCCCCGGACAGGGCCGCTCTGGGGCCAACGTCCTGACTTTC. Protein: CASSPGQGRSGANVLTF.

The rearrangement joins TRBV4-1 to TRBJ1-5; 7 nucleotides align to TRBD1. V trimming: 2 bases; J trimming: 0 bases; junction bases outside the gene matches: 4. Germline CDR1 MGHRA, CDR2 YSYEKL. The CDR3 has 16 amino acids. The CDR3 region has the DNA TGCGCCAGCAGCCAATTCCCAGGGGGTAGCAATCAGCCCCAGCATTTT. This gives the protein CASSQFPGGSNQPQHF.

The rearrangement joins TRBV19 to TRBJ1-1; D not certain. There are 16 residues in the CDR3. V was cut by 2 bases and J by 6 bases, with 19 bases left in between. From germline, CDR1 is LNHDA and CDR2 SQIVND (reference sequence). The CDR3 protein is CASSITLIFPNPEAFF. CDR3 sequence (DNA): TGTGCCAGTAGTATAACACTAATTTTCCCAAACCCTGAAGCTTTCTTT.

This sequence joins TRBV19 and TRBJ2-3; D ambiguous. The germline CDR1 and CDR2 sequences are LNHDA and SQIVND (reference sequence). Between the trimmed V and J ends, which lost 3 bases and 0 bases, there was a span of 10 bases. The CDR3 is 15 amino acids. The CDR3: CASSIISASTDTQYF. DNA of the CDR3: TGTGCCAGTAGTATCATTAGTGCTAGCACAGATACGCAGTATTTT.

The chain's CDR3 is CASSLGLAGLRQETQYF. CDR3 in DNA: TGTGCCAGCAGCTTAGGACTAGCGGGGCTCCGCCAAGAGACCCAGTACTTC. The rearrangement links TRBV7-2 to TRBJ2-5; 11 bases line up with TRBD2. The germline V gene has CDR1 SGHTA and CDR2 FQGNSA. CDR3 length: 17 residues. After removal of 1 base from V and 1 base from J, the junction contained 5 bases not matched to a gene.

The V and J genes are TRBV27 and TRBJ2-6; 7 positions agree with TRBD1. Germline-derived CDR1 and CDR2 are MNHEY and SMNVEV (reference sequence). The trim removed 5 bases at V and 2 bases at J, leaving 3 bases unmatched. This CDR3 is 15 amino acids long. The DNA for the CDR3 is TGTGCCAGCAGTCCCGACAGGGCTGGGGCCAACGTCCTGACTTTC. Its translation is CASSPDRAGANVLTF.

This clone has more than one count but fewer than ten. The chain couples TRBV9 to TRBJ2-1; TRBD2 might be the D (5 bases). CDR1 and CDR2 (germline): SGDLS, YYNGEE. V was trimmed by 4 bases and J by 7 bases, leaving 12 bases between them. There are 13 residues in the CDR3. CDR3 bases: TGTGCCAGCAGCCCTAACGGGGATAATGAGCAGTTCTTC. Residues: CASSPNGDNEQFF.

V is TRBV4-2 and J is TRBJ1-6; possibly TRBD1 for D (5 bases). The CDR3 is made up of 15 amino acids. In germline, CDR1 is LGHNA, CDR2 YNFKEQ. Trimming left V 5 bases short and J 4 bases short, with 12 bases between. CDR3 sequence (DNA): TGTGCCAGCAGCAAGACAGACCCATATAATTCACCCCTCCACTTT. Its translation is CASSKTDPYNSPLHF.

This rearrangement joins TRBV7-9 to TRBJ1-4; perhaps TRBD1 as D (5 bases). The CDR3 has 17 residues. Deletions cut 5 bases from V and 7 bases from J, with 23 bases between. Looked up from germline, CDR1 is SEHNR and CDR2 is FQNEAQ (reference sequence). The DNA of the CDR3 is TGTGCCAGCAGCCCCCGTCAGGGATCCCTGGTCATTGAAAAACTGTTTTTT. This gives the protein CASSPRQGSLVIEKLFF.

The CDR3 reads CASSQNFGGTGTTDTQYF. CDR3 in DNA: TGTGCCAGCAGCCAAAATTTCGGCGGGACAGGGACCACAGATACGCAGTATTTT. The rearrangement links TRBV16 to TRBJ2-3; 9 bases match TRBD1. V shed 2 bases and J 2 bases; nucleotides not matched to a gene: 11. The CDR3 loop spans 18 amino acids. Germline-derived CDR1 and CDR2 are KGHSY and FQNENV.

V and J are TRBV7-2 and TRBJ2-5; 8 bases align to TRBD2. Losses at the gene ends were 1 base for V and 4 bases for J; bases not matched to a gene: 2. From germline, CDR1 is SGHTA and CDR2 FQGNSA. This CDR3 is 14 amino acids long. The CDR3 sequence: CASSLGLARETQYF. CDR3 DNA: TGTGCCAGCAGCTTAGGACTAGCGAGAGAGACCCAGTACTTC.

This chain uses TRBV7-9 with TRBJ2-5; D may be TRBD2 (6 bases). The CDR3 is made up of 15 amino acids. V was pared by 1 base and J by 1 base, with 10 bases between. Germline CDR1 is SEHNR and CDR2 is FQNEAQ (reference sequence). CDR3 residues: CASSLEGLFQETQYF. CDR3 bases: TGTGCCAGCAGCTTAGAGGGACTGTTCCAAGAGACCCAGTACTTC.

The V call is TRBV5-1, the J call TRBJ2-2, with 10 bases aligning to TRBD2. The junction had 2 bases not matched to a gene; V was cut back by 0 bases and J by 0 bases. Germline CDR1 and CDR2: SGHRS and YFSETQ. This CDR3 contains 17 residues. For the CDR3, the DNA is TGCGCCAGCAGCTTGGGGACTAGCGGCGCGAACACCGGGGAGCTGTTTTTT. Its translation: CASSLGTSGANTGELFF.

Remarks on this clone: The junction departs from germline at one end; a sequencing error may be responsible. The gene calls are TRBV6-1 and TRBJ1-6; D is possibly TRBD1 (6 bases). Germline CDR1 reads MNHNS; CDR2 reads SASEGT. The CDR3 spans 14 residues. The CDR3 DNA follows: TGTGCCAGCGGTGACCAGGGGTATAATTCACCCCTCCACTTT. Its protein is CASGDQGYNSPLHF.

The chain combines TRBV2 with TRBJ1-6, with 8 nucleotides matching TRBD1. The length of the CDR3 is 16 residues. Germline assignment: CDR1 SNHLY and CDR2 FYNNEI. J was trimmed by 9 bases and V by 1 base; bases with no gene match: 8. CDR3 DNA: TGTGCCAGCAGTGAAGGGCAGGGGGCCTTAGGTTCACCCCTCCACTTT. Amino acids: CASSEGQGALGSPLHF.

This clone appeared a few times. V gene TRBV29-1 combines with J gene TRBJ2-7, with 9 bases fitting TRBD1. With V trimmed by 4 bases and J by 4 bases, 14 bases remained unmatched. This CDR3 is built from 16 residues. Germline V gene sequence: CDR1 SQVTM, CDR2 ANQGSEA. The CDR3 DNA is TGCAGCGTTGGAGAGGGTGGGGACAGGGATACTTACGAGCAGTACTTC. It is translated as CSVGEGGDRDTYEQYF.

The V call is TRBV6-5, the J call TRBJ2-5; TRBD2 agrees at 8 bases. Germline assignment: CDR1 MNHEY and CDR2 SVGAGI. The ends lost 6 bases at V and 7 bases at J; junction bases unmatched: 7. There are 13 residues in the CDR3. The CDR3 sequence: CASRATSGGTQYF. Written as DNA, the CDR3 is TGTGCCAGCAGAGCTACTAGCGGTGGGACCCAGTACTTC.

This chain uses TRBV5-4 with TRBJ2-3; 11 bases are shared with TRBD2. The germline CDR1 and CDR2 sequences are SGHNT and YYREEE (reference sequence). With V trimmed by 4 bases and J by 0 bases, 7 bases remained unmatched. The CDR3 spans 17 residues. This chain's CDR3 is CASSPKTSGVSTDTQYF. CDR3 nucleotide sequence: TGTGCCAGCAGCCCAAAGACTAGCGGGGTCAGCACAGATACGCAGTATTTT.

The J gene is TRBJ2-1, the V gene TRBV5-1; 13 positions agree with TRBD2. V gave up 3 bases and J gave up 4 bases; unmatched junction bases: 7. This CDR3 is built from 17 residues. CDR1 SGHRS and CDR2 YFSETQ come from the germline V gene. CDR3 coding DNA: TGCGCCAGCAGCTCTGGACTAGCGGGGGTCGCTTACAATGAGCAGTTCTTC. It codes for CASSSGLAGVAYNEQFF.

The chain carries TRBV28 and TRBJ2-7, with TRBD2 matching over 10 bases. The germline gives CDR1 MDHEN, CDR2 SYDVKM. V trimming: 6 bases; J trimming: 6 bases; junction bases outside the gene matches: 8. The CDR3 has 14 residues. Here the CDR3 reads CASSSGGGCCEQYV. CDR3 bases: TGTGCCAGCAGCAGCGGGGGGGGTTGTTGCGAGCAGTACGTC.

V gene TRBV6-1 combines with J gene TRBJ2-7, with TRBD2 matching 14 bases. Germline lookup yields CDR1 MNHNS and CDR2 SASEGT. The J segment lost 4 bases and the V segment lost 10 bases, leaving 3 bases of the junction unmatched. CDR3 length equals 13 residues. The chain's CDR3 is CATGTSGGYEQYF. The DNA for the CDR3 is TGTGCCACCGGGACTAGCGGGGGTTACGAGCAGTACTTC.